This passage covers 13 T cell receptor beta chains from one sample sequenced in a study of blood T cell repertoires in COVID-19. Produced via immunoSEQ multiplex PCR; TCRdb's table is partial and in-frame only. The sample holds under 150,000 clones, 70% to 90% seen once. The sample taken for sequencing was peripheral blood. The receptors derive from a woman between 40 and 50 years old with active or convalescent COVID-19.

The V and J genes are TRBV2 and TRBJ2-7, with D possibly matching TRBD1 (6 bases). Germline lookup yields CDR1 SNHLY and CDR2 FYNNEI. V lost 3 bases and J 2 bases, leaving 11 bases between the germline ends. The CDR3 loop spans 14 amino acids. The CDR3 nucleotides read TGTGCCAGCAGTGACGAACAGGGCACCTACGAGCAGTACTTC. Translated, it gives CASSDEQGTYEQYF.

The CDR3 DNA reads TGTGCCAGCAGCAAGGGACTTTACAATGAGCAGTTCTTC. Amino acids: CASSKGLYNEQFF. This chain links TRBV5-4 with TRBJ2-1; perhaps TRBD2 as D (6 bases). The length of the CDR3 is 13 residues. Looked up from germline, CDR1 is SGHNT and CDR2 is YYREEE (reference sequence). Deletions cut 4 bases from V and 4 bases from J, with 9 bases between.

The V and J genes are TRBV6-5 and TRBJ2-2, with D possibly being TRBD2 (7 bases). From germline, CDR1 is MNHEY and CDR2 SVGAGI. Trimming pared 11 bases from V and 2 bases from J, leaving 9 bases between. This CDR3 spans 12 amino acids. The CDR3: CAGGGNTGELFF. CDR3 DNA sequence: TGTGCCGGGGGGGGCAACACCGGGGAGCTGTTTTTT.

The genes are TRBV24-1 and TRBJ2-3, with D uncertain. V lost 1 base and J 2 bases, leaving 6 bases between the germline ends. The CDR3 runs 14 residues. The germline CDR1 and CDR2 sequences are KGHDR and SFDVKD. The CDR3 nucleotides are TGTGCCACCAGTGATTTAATGGCCACAGATACGCAGTATTTT. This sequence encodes CATSDLMATDTQYF.

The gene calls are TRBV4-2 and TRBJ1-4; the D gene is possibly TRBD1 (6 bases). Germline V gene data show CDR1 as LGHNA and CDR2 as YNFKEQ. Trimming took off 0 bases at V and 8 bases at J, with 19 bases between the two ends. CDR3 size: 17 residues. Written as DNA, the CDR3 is TGTGCCAGCAGCCAAGATTTCAGGGGCCGCGAAAGGGAAAAACTGTTTTTT. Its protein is CASSQDFRGREREKLFF.

In DNA form, the CDR3 reads TGTGCCAGCAGTTTAAAGACTAGCTACACCGGGGAGCTGTTTTTT. This gives the protein CASSLKTSYTGELFF. The chain uses TRBV27 and TRBJ2-2; 7 nucleotides match TRBD2. CDR3 length equals 15 residues. CDR1 and CDR2 from the germline V gene are MNHEY and SMNVEV (reference sequence). J gave up 3 bases and V 2 bases, and 3 bases lay outside the gene matches.

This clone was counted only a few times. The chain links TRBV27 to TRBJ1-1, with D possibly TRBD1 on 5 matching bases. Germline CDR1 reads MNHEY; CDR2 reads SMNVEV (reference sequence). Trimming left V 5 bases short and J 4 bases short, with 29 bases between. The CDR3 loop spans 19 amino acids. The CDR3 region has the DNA TGTGCCAGCAGTCCGCTAAAGTCAAGGGGAGGGATTCGTGGCACTGAAGCTTTCTTT. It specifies CASSPLKSRGGIRGTEAFF.

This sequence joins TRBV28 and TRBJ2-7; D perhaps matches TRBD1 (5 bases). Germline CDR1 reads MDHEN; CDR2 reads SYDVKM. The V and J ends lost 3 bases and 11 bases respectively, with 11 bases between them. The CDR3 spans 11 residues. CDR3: CASSLGQVKYF. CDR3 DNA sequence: TGTGCCAGCAGTTTGGGGCAGGTAAAGTACTTC.

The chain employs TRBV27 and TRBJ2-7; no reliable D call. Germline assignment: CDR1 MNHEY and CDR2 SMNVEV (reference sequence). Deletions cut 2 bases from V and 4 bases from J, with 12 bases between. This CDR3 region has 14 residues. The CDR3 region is CASSLLIQPYEQYF. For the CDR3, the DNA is TGTGCCAGCAGTTTACTAATACAGCCGTACGAGCAGTACTTC.

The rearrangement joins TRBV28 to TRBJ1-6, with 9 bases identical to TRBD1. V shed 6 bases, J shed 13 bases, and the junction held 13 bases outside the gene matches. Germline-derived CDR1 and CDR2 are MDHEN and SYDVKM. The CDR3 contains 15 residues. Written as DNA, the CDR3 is TGTGCCAGCAGGCCCCGGGACAGGGCTCCGTTGCCCCTCCACTTT. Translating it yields CASRPRDRAPLPLHF.

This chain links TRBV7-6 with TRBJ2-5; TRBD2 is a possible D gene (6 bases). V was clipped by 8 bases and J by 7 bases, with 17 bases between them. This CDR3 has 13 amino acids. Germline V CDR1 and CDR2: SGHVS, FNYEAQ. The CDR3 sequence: CASASDLSGTQYF. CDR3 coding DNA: TGTGCCAGCGCTAGCGACCTAAGCGGGACCCAGTACTTC.

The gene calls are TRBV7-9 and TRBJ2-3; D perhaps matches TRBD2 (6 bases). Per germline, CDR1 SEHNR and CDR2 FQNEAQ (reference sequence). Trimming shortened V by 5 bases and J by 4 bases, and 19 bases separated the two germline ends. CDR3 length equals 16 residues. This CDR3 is CASSQTTSWVPDTQYF. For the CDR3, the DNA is TGTGCCAGCAGCCAGACGACTAGTTGGGTCCCAGATACGCAGTATTTT.

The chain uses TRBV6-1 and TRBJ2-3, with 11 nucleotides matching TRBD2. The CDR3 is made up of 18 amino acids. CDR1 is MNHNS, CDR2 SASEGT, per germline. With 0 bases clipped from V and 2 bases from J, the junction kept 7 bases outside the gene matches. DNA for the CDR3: TGTGCCAGCAGTGAAGCTCAGGGACTAGCGGACGCCACAGATACGCAGTATTTT. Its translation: CASSEAQGLADATDTQYF.